The rows below give T cell receptor beta chains drawn from one sample of a study of T cells in Graves' hyperthyroidism and ophthalmopathy. TCRdb passed the multiplex PCR reads through MiXCR, listing each CDR3 protein once. The table lists about 560,000 distinct CDR3 sequences, roughly 46% of them singletons, with 8.2% in the top ten. Sequencing was carried out using peripheral blood or thyroid tissue (not recorded which). Every receptor here comes from a woman aged 18-30 years with Graves' hyperthyroidism. The conserved cysteine and the conserved F or W are not part of the CDR3 here.

V gene: TRBV2
CDR3 protein: ASSPPRAGTYEQY

V gene: TRBV7-8
CDR3 protein: ASSLIGTVNNQPQH

V gene: TRBV9
CDR3 protein: ASSAPLVTGELF

V gene: TRBV7-9
CDR3 protein: ASSARVEGGELL

V gene: TRBV9
CDR3 protein: ASSVQGAGNTIY

V gene: TRBV5-5
CDR3 protein: ASSQDKQGLYAF

V gene: TRBV7-2
CDR3 protein: ASSLYRSLAEETQY

V gene: TRBV24-1
CDR3 protein: ATSDLRGVPGANVLT

V gene: TRBV5-6
CDR3 protein: ASSFPGTGANTEAF

V gene: TRBV2
CDR3 protein: ASSEDSGGEETQY

V gene: TRBV7-2
CDR3 protein: ASSPDRANTGELF

V gene: TRBV19
CDR3 protein: ASSGRDLNTEAF

V gene: TRBV7-9
CDR3 protein: ASSQVRGGEAF

V gene: TRBV25-1
CDR3 protein: ASSSRGVRYGYT

V gene: TRBV12-3/TRBV12-4
CDR3 protein: ASRRLAGQETQY

V gene: TRBV19
CDR3 protein: ASREARGRVNTEAF

V gene: TRBV7-3
CDR3 protein: ASSSPQGANTGELF

V gene: TRBV4-3
CDR3 protein: ASSDLAHTEAF

V gene: TRBV7-2
CDR3 protein: ASNRDVRQETQY

V gene: TRBV20-1
CDR3 protein: SVTGLAGQETQY

V gene: TRBV12-3/TRBV12-4
CDR3 protein: ASSLGYGNTIY

V gene: TRBV9
CDR3 protein: ASSPQGAITDTQY

V gene: TRBV6-5
CDR3 protein: ASSYAGRAYEQY

V gene: TRBV19
CDR3 protein: ASSRDREGNYGYT

V gene: TRBV7-2
CDR3 protein: ASSLGVSYEQY

V gene: TRBV10-3
CDR3 protein: ASSYSIAGGNQPQH

V gene: TRBV6-5
CDR3 protein: ATWTHTGELF

V gene: TRBV24-1
CDR3 protein: ATSDPGQGSETQY

V gene: TRBV29-1
CDR3 protein: SVDSEAGVKETQY

V gene: TRBV16
CDR3 protein: ASSHSSRNSEAF

V gene: TRBV2
CDR3 protein: ATAFSGGLETQY

V gene: TRBV10-3
CDR3 protein: AISESRDYEQY

V gene: TRBV19
CDR3 protein: ASSIRPGAYEQY

V gene: TRBV5-1
CDR3 protein: ASSLAERATQY

V gene: TRBV7-8
CDR3 protein: ASSLRTGFGTNEKLF